This T cell receptor beta chain was found in a study of blood T cell repertoires in COVID-19. Study details: Symptom resolution, clearance, or two negative PCRs marked the recovered donors of Cohort 3. Sample material is recorded as cDNA or gDNA derived from T cells, B-cell-depleted T cells, or PBMCs.

Germline CDR1 is SEHNR and CDR2 is FQNEAQ (reference sequence). The CDR3 has 15 amino acids. J lost 7 bases, V lost 4 bases, and 9 bases had no gene match. The protocol was immunoSEQ multiplex PCR, while the TCRdb copy is restricted to in-frame clones and leaves out a portion. Altogether over 200,000 clones are present, roughly 90% being singletons, with the ten largest covering 3% to 3.5%. Participants were placed into cohorts based on the clinical history they reported. This chain joins TRBV7-9 and TRBJ1-2, with 10 nucleotides matching TRBD1. The receptor's source is a woman in her 50s in a cohort exposed to, infected with or recovered from COVID-19 (not recorded which). The sequencing input was PBMCs or T cells enriched from blood (not recorded which). The DNA of the CDR3 is TGTGCCAGCAGCTCCGCGGGACAGGGGTTCGCTGGCTACACCTTC. It is translated as CASSSAGQGFAGYTF.